Below are 22 T cell receptor beta chains sequenced from a single sample in a study of Graves' ophthalmopathy and Graves' hyperthyroidism. Amplified TCR beta CDR3 regions were obtained using RNA transcripts as template. First-round RT-PCR employed HTBI primers, with a second-round multiplex PCR after it. TCRdb ran MiXCR on the multiplex PCR reads and lists one entry per CDR3 protein. This repertoire shows hundreds of thousands of distinct CDR3 sequences, about 24% found once; its top ten account for more than 5.5%. Sequencing used peripheral blood. Source of these receptors: a woman aged 18 to 35 with stable Graves' hyperthyroidism. Some clones in this sample may be carry-over from other donors' samples.

The chain joins TRBV12-3 or TRBV12-4 to TRBJ2-7; D not certain. V was cut by 8 bases and J by 4 bases, with 18 bases left in between. This CDR3 contains 14 residues. The CDR3 region is CASATANQAYEQYF. In DNA, the CDR3 is TGTGCCAGCGCCACCGCTAACCAAGCGTACGAGCAGTACTTC.

This clonotype was found many times. This sequence joins TRBV6-5 and TRBJ2-7; maybe TRBD1 (5 bases). CDR3 length: 13 amino acids. Germline V gene data show CDR1 as MNHEY and CDR2 as SVGAGI. Trimming left V 2 bases short and J 8 bases short, with 13 bases between. The CDR3 is CASSYSDRDQQYF. The CDR3, as DNA: TGTGCCAGCAGTTACAGTGACAGAGACCAGCAGTACTTC.

There are a few counts of this clonotype. The chain employs TRBV12-3 or TRBV12-4 and TRBJ2-5, with TRBD2 matching over 11 bases. J lost 5 bases, V lost 6 bases, and 8 bases had no gene match. This CDR3 contains 15 residues. The CDR3 loop is CASSTGLADVETQYF. CDR3 nucleotide sequence: TGTGCCAGCAGCACGGGACTAGCGGATGTCGAGACCCAGTACTTC.

This clonotype was recorded at least ten times. This clone may be a read error of a much larger clone one base away. This rearrangement joins TRBV30 to TRBJ1-1; 9 bases are shared with TRBD1. V lost 5 bases to trimming and J lost 5 bases; unmatched junction nucleotides: 6. CDR3 length: 13 amino acids. Per germline, CDR1 GTSNPN and CDR2 SVGIG (reference sequence). The CDR3 sequence is CAWGDRVGTEAFF. The CDR3 nucleotides read TGTGCCTGGGGGGACAGGGTTGGGACTGAAGCTTTCTTT.

This clonotype has at least ten counts. The CDR3 DNA reads TGCAGTGCTAGAGATCGACTAGCGGGACTACCCTCCTACGAGCAGTACTTC. Protein product: CSARDRLAGLPSYEQYF. The V and J genes are TRBV20-1 and TRBJ2-7, with 11 bases fitting TRBD2. Germline V lookup: CDR1 DFQATT, CDR2 SNEGSKA (reference sequence). The CDR3 extends over 17 amino acids. Germline trimming cut 0 bases from V and 0 bases from J; bases unmatched to any gene: 7.

The genes are TRBV5-5 and TRBJ2-1; the match to TRBD2 covers 10 bases. Germline V gives CDR1 SGHKS, CDR2 YYEKEE (reference sequence). The CDR3 consists of 15 residues. After removal of 6 bases from V and 8 bases from J, the junction contained 11 bases not matched to a gene. The CDR3 sequence is CASTLAGATYDEQFF. CDR3 sequence (DNA): TGTGCCAGCACTCTAGCGGGAGCTACTTACGATGAGCAGTTCTTC.

Concerning this clonotype: One junction end does not reproduce the germline sequence, and a read error may be involved. The V gene is TRBV7-9, the J gene TRBJ1-1, with D perhaps TRBD1 (5 bases). Germline lookup yields CDR1 SEHNR and CDR2 FQNEAQ (reference sequence). This CDR3 is built from 14 residues. The CDR3 loop is CASRRLAGGTEAVF. In nucleotides, the CDR3 is TGTGCCAGCCGCCGTCTGGCGGGTGGGACTGAAGCTGTCTTT.

This clonotype showed up many times. This chain joins TRBV20-1 and TRBJ1-5; D gene uncertain. CDR1 is DFQATT, CDR2 SNEGSKA, per germline (reference sequence). CDR3 length: 10 residues. The CDR3 nucleotides are TGCAGCGTAGAAAATCAGCCCCAGCATTTT. Amino acid sequence: CSVENQPQHF.

This clonotype came up many times. The rearrangement joins TRBV2 to TRBJ2-2, with D possibly TRBD2 on 6 matching bases. The CDR3 has 15 residues. Germline V lookup: CDR1 SNHLY, CDR2 FYNNEI. V shed 6 bases and J shed 0 bases, with 11 bases lying between them. The CDR3: CASRAGTANTGELFF. In nucleotides, the CDR3 is TGTGCCAGCAGGGCAGGGACTGCGAACACCGGGGAGCTGTTTTTT. The complete variable domain, with remaining parts taken from reference TRBV2 and TRBJ2-2, reads EPEVTQTPSHQVTQMGQEVILRCVPISNHLYFYWYRQILGQKVEFLVSFYNNEISEKSEIFDDQFSVERPDGSNFTLKIRSTKLEDSAMYFCASRAGTANTGELFFGEGSRLTVL.

The chain carries TRBV10-3 and TRBJ1-1, with D maybe TRBD1 (6 bases). With 6 bases removed from V and 3 bases from J, the gap between germline ends came to 14 bases. Germline CDR1 and CDR2: ENHRY and SYGVKD. The CDR3 spans 14 residues. The CDR3 nucleotides read TGTGCCATCAGCCGGGACACCTTTTACACTGAAGCTTTCTTT. Protein sequence: CAISRDTFYTEAFF.

Comment on this clonotype: Given a much more abundant clone one base away, this may be a read error. The V call is TRBV27, the J call TRBJ2-7; D perhaps matches TRBD1 (5 bases). Germline CDR1 MNHEY, CDR2 SMNVEV (reference sequence). CDR3 length: 13 residues. The CDR3 DNA is TGTGCCTGCAGTTACGAAGGGGCCTACGAGCAGTACTTC. Translation gives CACSYEGAYEQYF.

This clonotype was seen a few times. The chain recombines TRBV20-1 with TRBJ1-2; no clear D. This CDR3 spans 13 amino acids. CDR1 and CDR2 from the germline V gene are DFQATT and SNEGSKA (reference sequence). V shed 3 bases and J shed 0 bases, with 8 bases lying between them. The CDR3 nucleotides are TGCAGTGCTAGTGAGGGAACTAACTATGGCTACACCTTC. Its protein product is CSASEGTNYGYTF.

This clonotype has a count of ten or more. V gene TRBV6-1 combines with J gene TRBJ1-5; no reliable D call. This CDR3 has 15 residues. Germline CDR1 and CDR2: MNHNS and SASEGT. Trimming pared 0 bases from V and 5 bases from J, leaving 11 bases between. CDR3 bases: TGTGCCAGCAGTGAAGCGAGAACGGGTGATCAGCCCCAGCATTTT. Protein sequence: CASSEARTGDQPQHF.

This clonotype was observed many times. This chain links TRBV12-3 or TRBV12-4 with TRBJ1-1; unclear D gene. The CDR3 extends over 11 amino acids. Trimming cost V 5 bases and J 7 bases, with 8 bases left between them. The CDR3 coding sequence is TGTGCCAGCAGTCTGACCAGTGAAGCTTTCTTT. Translation: CASSLTSEAFF.

This clonotype was picked up many times. The chain carries TRBV28 and TRBJ2-5, with TRBD1 matching 8 bases. Germline V lookup: CDR1 MDHEN, CDR2 SYDVKM. CDR3 length: 15 residues. V lost 6 bases, J lost 5 bases, and 11 bases stayed unmatched. CDR3: CASSPWAGGRETQYF. CDR3 nucleotides: TGTGCCAGCAGCCCGTGGGCAGGGGGCAGGGAGACCCAGTACTTC.

This clonotype was picked up many times. This chain connects TRBV12-3 or TRBV12-4 to TRBJ2-7; the D is unclear. The CDR3 length is 14 residues. Deletions cut 5 bases from V and 0 bases from J, with 11 bases between. This CDR3 is CASSLTVSSYEQYF. As DNA, the CDR3 is TGTGCCAGCAGTCTTACAGTCAGCTCCTACGAGCAGTACTTC.

There are many counts of this clonotype. The chain links TRBV6-2 or TRBV6-3 to TRBJ1-5; the D gene is possibly TRBD1 (5 bases). V was clipped by 7 bases and J by 3 bases, with 10 bases between them. The CDR3 totals 13 residues. The germline V gene has CDR1 MNHEY and CDR2 SVGEGT. The CDR3, as DNA: TGTGCCAGCACCAGGGACCCCAATCAGCCCCAGCATTTT. This gives the protein CASTRDPNQPQHF.

This clonotype appeared many times. The chain is built from TRBV28 and TRBJ1-2; weak D call: TRBD1 (6 bases). The V end was cut by 0 bases, the J end by 3 bases, with 11 bases between. In germline, CDR1 is MDHEN, CDR2 SYDVKM. CDR3 length: 15 residues. The CDR3 here is CASSLWDRGYYGYTF. The CDR3 region has the DNA TGTGCCAGCAGTTTATGGGACAGAGGTTACTATGGCTACACCTTC.

This clonotype has ten or more counts. The V call is TRBV4-2, the J call TRBJ2-7; 8 bases map to TRBD2. This CDR3 has 13 amino acids. Germline trimming cut 1 base from V and 6 bases from J; bases unmatched to any gene: 2. From germline, CDR1 is LGHNA and CDR2 YNFKEQ. The CDR3 here is CASSQVSGSEQYF. DNA of the CDR3: TGTGCCAGCAGCCAAGTCAGCGGGAGCGAGCAGTACTTC.

This clonotype appeared many times. The rearrangement joins TRBV20-1 to TRBJ1-1, with 9 nucleotides matching TRBD1. The V and J ends lost 3 bases and 6 bases, in that order; junction bases with no gene match: 5. The CDR3 has 13 amino acids. In germline, CDR1 is DFQATT, CDR2 SNEGSKA (reference sequence). Written as DNA, the CDR3 is TGCAGTGCTAGTAACAGGGGGCATTCTGAAGCTTTCTTT. Translated: CSASNRGHSEAFF.

The chain carries TRBV28 and TRBJ2-7; D is perhaps TRBD1 (5 bases). Deletions cut 6 bases from V and 2 bases from J, with 14 bases between. Germline CDR1 is MDHEN and CDR2 is SYDVKM. There are 14 residues in the CDR3. CDR3 in amino acids: CASSAYSGTYEQYF. CDR3 nucleotides: TGTGCCAGCAGCGCTTATTCAGGGACCTACGAGCAGTACTTC.

This clonotype was found many times. The CDR3 here is CASSQDRLTTQYF. CDR3 nucleotides: TGCGCCAGCAGCCAAGATCGGTTAACGACCCAGTACTTC. The V and J genes are TRBV4-1 and TRBJ2-5; D is ambiguous. The germline V and J ends were trimmed by 0 bases and 7 bases, with 9 bases remaining between them. CDR3 length: 13 residues. From germline, CDR1 is MGHRA and CDR2 YSYEKL.